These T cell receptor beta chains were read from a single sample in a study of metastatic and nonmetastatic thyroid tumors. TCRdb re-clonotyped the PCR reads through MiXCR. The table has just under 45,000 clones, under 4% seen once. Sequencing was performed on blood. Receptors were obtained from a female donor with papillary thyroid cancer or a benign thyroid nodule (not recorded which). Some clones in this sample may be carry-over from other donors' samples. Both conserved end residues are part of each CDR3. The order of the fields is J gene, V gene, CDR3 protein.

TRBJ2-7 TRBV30 CAWSDRVTYEQYF
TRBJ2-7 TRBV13 CASSLSHTAREGYEQYF
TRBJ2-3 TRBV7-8 CASSPHPGGTSGRGDTQYF
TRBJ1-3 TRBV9 CASSVTPSEATENTIYF
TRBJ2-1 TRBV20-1 CSAGPLGEQFF
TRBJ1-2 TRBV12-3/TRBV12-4 CASSLWPAINYGYTF
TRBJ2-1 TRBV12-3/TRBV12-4 CASRPSGNHYNEQFF
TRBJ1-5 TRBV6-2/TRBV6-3 CASSSRSGGNQPQHF
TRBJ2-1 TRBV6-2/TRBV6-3 CASSAEEIFDNEQFF
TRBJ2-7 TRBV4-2 CASSQEGYRTDYEQYF
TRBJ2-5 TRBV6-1 CATKGVQETQYF
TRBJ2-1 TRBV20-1 CSATLGGTNEQFF
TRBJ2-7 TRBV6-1 CASVIGTSGSVYEQYF
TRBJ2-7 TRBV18 CASSPPKGRNEQYF
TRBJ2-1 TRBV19 CASPGLAVYNEQFF
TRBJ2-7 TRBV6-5 CASSYSHRGLEQYF
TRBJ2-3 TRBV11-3 CASSSNTDTQYF
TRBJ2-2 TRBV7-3 CASSPTGTRGGELFF
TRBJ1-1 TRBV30 CAWSSGTPAFF
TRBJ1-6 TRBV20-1 CSARGGGTWLTPLHF
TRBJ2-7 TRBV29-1 CSVEDLQSHEQYF
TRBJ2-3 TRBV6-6 CASSYSVVAGSTDTQYF
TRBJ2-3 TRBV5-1 CASSLRTGGPDTQYF
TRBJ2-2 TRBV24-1 CATSRTNTGELFF
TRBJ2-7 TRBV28 CASSDPGQVYEQYF
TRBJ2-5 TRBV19 CASSTGDEREGETQYF
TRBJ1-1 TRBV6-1 CASSKQGPQYMNTEAFF
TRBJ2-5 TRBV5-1 CASGTGAGETQYF
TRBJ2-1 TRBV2 CASSAIAGVNNEQFF
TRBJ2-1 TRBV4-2 CASSQERSLYNEQFF
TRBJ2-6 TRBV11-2 CASSKQGGANVLTF